Each of the 16 T cell receptor beta chains below was sequenced from the same sample in a study of OX40 agonist ivuxolimab in advanced cancers. Sequencing used immunoSEQ multiplex PCR; TCRdb keeps in-frame clones, though not all of them. Of 60,000 to 65,000 clones in the sample, approximately 85% are singletons; the top ten hold about 9.1%. The sequences come from CD4+ or CD8+ T cells sorted from blood, collected in a trial of the OX40 agonist ivuxolimab. These receptors were collected from an adult with an advanced solid tumor such as melanoma, head and neck, liver or kidney cancer.

The V gene is TRBV7-2, the J gene TRBJ2-1, with D possibly matching TRBD2 (6 bases). CDR1 SGHTA and CDR2 FQGNSA come from the germline V gene. The germline V and J ends were trimmed by 0 bases and 11 bases, with 14 bases remaining between them. The CDR3 spans 14 residues. The CDR3 spells CASSLAGGDEQQFF. CDR3 sequence (DNA): TGTGCCAGCAGCTTAGCGGGCGGGGACGAGCAGCAGTTCTTC.

This chain links TRBV11-2 with TRBJ2-7; 12 bases fit TRBD2. With V trimmed by 5 bases and J by 0 bases, 14 bases remained unmatched. Germline CDR1 and CDR2: SGHAT and FQNNGV. The CDR3 is made up of 19 amino acids. The CDR3 sequence is CASSKRLAGEGSRSYEQYF. The DNA of the CDR3 is TGTGCCAGCAGCAAGCGACTAGCGGGAGAGGGGAGCCGCTCCTACGAGCAGTACTTC.

The chain couples TRBV4-3 to TRBJ1-1; a weak D match, TRBD1 (5 bases). Trimming took off 1 base at V and 1 base at J, with 10 bases between the two ends. This CDR3 has 15 amino acids. Germline CDR1 LGHNA, CDR2 YSLEER. The CDR3 nucleotides read TGCGCCAGCAGCCAAGGGCTGGGGGGGAACACTGAAGCTTTCTTT. This translates into CASSQGLGGNTEAFF.

This chain links TRBV7-9 with TRBJ2-7; D gene unclear. Germline loops: CDR1 SEHNR, CDR2 FQNEAQ (reference sequence). The CDR3 sequence is 14 residues long. Deletions cut 3 bases from V and 2 bases from J, with 11 bases between. The CDR3 loop is CASSFTGITYEQYF. As DNA, the CDR3 is TGTGCCAGCAGCTTTACGGGTATTACCTACGAGCAGTACTTC.

The rearrangement uses TRBV4-1 and TRBJ1-2; 7 bases fit TRBD1. Germline V gene sequence: CDR1 MGHRA, CDR2 YSYEKL. V lost 1 base to trimming and J lost 5 bases; unmatched junction nucleotides: 4. This CDR3 is 14 amino acids long. The CDR3 DNA reads TGCGCCAGCAGCCAAGCCGGACAGGTATATGGCTACACCTTC. Its protein is CASSQAGQVYGYTF.

This clone was counted once. This chain links TRBV9 with TRBJ2-6; possibly TRBD2 for D (5 bases). The V gene lost 3 bases and the J gene lost 3 bases, with 13 bases spanning the gap. Looked up from germline, CDR1 is SGDLS and CDR2 is YYNGEE. The CDR3 has 16 residues. The CDR3 sequence: CASSARRGYGANVLTF. CDR3 DNA sequence: TGTGCCAGCAGCGCCCGGAGAGGGTATGGGGCCAACGTCCTGACTTTC. The variable domain in full, completed from reference TRBV9 and TRBJ2-6, reads DSGVTQTPKHLITATGQRVTLRCSPRSGDLSVYWYQQSLDQGLQFLIQYYNGEERAKGNILERFSAQQFPDLHSELNLSSLELGDSALYFCASSARRGYGANVLTFGAGSRLTVL.

The gene calls are TRBV7-9 and TRBJ1-2, with a weak D call TRBD1 (5 bases). V gave up 7 bases and J gave up 8 bases, with 23 bases separating them. CDR1 is SEHNR and CDR2 is FQNEAQ in the germline V gene (reference sequence). This CDR3 spans 15 amino acids. CDR3 nucleotides: TGTGCCAGCACCTATGGGAGGGGAGTGGCAGTCGGCTACACCTTC. This encodes CASTYGRGVAVGYTF.

This sequence joins TRBV2 and TRBJ1-3; D not resolved. Germline loops: CDR1 SNHLY, CDR2 FYNNEI. V gave up 7 bases and J gave up 1 base, with 5 bases separating them. CDR3 size: 12 residues. CDR3 in DNA: TGTGCCAGCACCATGTCTGGAAACACCATATATTTT. This encodes CASTMSGNTIYF.

This rearrangement joins TRBV5-1 to TRBJ1-3; D remains ambiguous. The CDR3 contains 15 residues. The germline V and J ends were trimmed by 0 bases and 0 bases, with 7 bases remaining between them. Germline V gives CDR1 SGHRS, CDR2 YFSETQ. CDR3 DNA sequence: TGCGCCAGCAGCTTGGATTCACTCTCTGGAAACACCATATATTTT. Its protein product is CASSLDSLSGNTIYF.

The rearrangement uses TRBV11-2 and TRBJ2-2; D remains unclear. V lost 2 bases and J 1 base, leaving 5 bases between the germline ends. The CDR3 runs 14 residues. Germline CDR1 reads SGHAT; CDR2 reads FQNNGV. The CDR3 sequence: CASSLSRNTGELFF. The DNA for the CDR3 is TGTGCCAGCAGCTTAAGTAGGAACACCGGGGAGCTGTTTTTT.

This chain links TRBV29-1 with TRBJ2-7; maybe TRBD1 (5 bases). The CDR3 has 15 amino acids. Trimming stripped 0 bases from V and 3 bases from J, with 15 bases between. Germline-derived CDR1 and CDR2 are SQVTM and ANQGSEA. The CDR3 region has the DNA TGCAGCGTTGAAGAGGGTTTAGGGGCGGTCTACGAGCAGTACTTC. Amino acid sequence: CSVEEGLGAVYEQYF.

This sequence joins TRBV11-2 and TRBJ2-3; maybe TRBD2 (6 bases). The CDR3 has 12 residues. Germline V gene lookup returns CDR1 SGHAT and CDR2 FQNNGV. V gave up 6 bases and J gave up 6 bases, with 10 bases separating them. The DNA for the CDR3 is TGTGCCAGCAGGCGGAGCGGGGATACGCAGTATTTT. Protein product: CASRRSGDTQYF.

The V gene is TRBV2, the J gene TRBJ2-4; 8 bases map to TRBD1. The length of the CDR3 is 12 residues. With V trimmed by 3 bases and J by 12 bases, 4 bases remained unmatched. Germline CDR1 reads SNHLY; CDR2 reads FYNNEI. The CDR3: CASSERDRTQYF. In DNA form, the CDR3 reads TGTGCCAGCAGTGAGAGGGACAGGACTCAGTACTTC.

This chain joins TRBV5-8 and TRBJ2-5; TRBD2 matches 9 bases. Germline CDR1 and CDR2: SGHTS and YDEGEE. This CDR3 spans 17 amino acids. J was trimmed by 5 bases and V by 1 base; bases with no gene match: 12. This chain's CDR3 is CASSLSDWREGRETQYF. The CDR3 region has the DNA TGTGCCAGCAGCTTGTCCGACTGGCGGGAGGGACGGGAGACCCAGTACTTC. Supplemented by reference TRBV5-8 and TRBJ2-5, the full variable domain reads EAGVTQSPTHLIKTRGQQATLRCSPISGHTSVYWYQQALGLGLQFLLWYDEGEERNRGNFPPRFSGRQFPNYSSELNVNALELEDSALYLCASSLSDWREGRETQYFGPGTRLLVL.

About this clone: This same CDR3 is encoded by further DNA sequences in the sample. The chain joins TRBV10-3 to TRBJ2-7; 8 bases map to TRBD1. The V gene's germline CDR1 is ENHRY and CDR2 SYGVKD. V dropped 4 bases and J dropped 0; count of bases not matched to a gene: 2. The CDR3 length is 14 residues. The DNA for the CDR3 is TGTGCCATCAGTGGGACAGGGAGCTCCTACGAGCAGTACTTC. The encoded protein is CAISGTGSSYEQYF.

This chain uses TRBV11-2 with TRBJ2-7; 7 bases are a match to TRBD2. Per the germline V gene, CDR1 is SGHAT and CDR2 is FQNNGV. This CDR3 contains 17 residues. V was clipped by 1 base and J by 2 bases; unmatched bases: 11. Written as DNA, the CDR3 is TGTGCCAGCAGCTTAGGAGGTTCGGGGGGAATAACCTACGAGCAGTACTTC. This codes for CASSLGGSGGITYEQYF.